These 26 T cell receptor beta chains originate from one sample sequenced in a study of CD8 T cells in ankylosing spondylitis. TCRdb ran MiXCR on the 5' RACE reads and lists one entry per CDR3 protein. The data hold 36,000 or so distinct CDR3 sequences, with about an eighth observed a single time. What was sequenced was synovial fluid, either unsorted or a sorted T cell fraction (not recorded which). The receptors derive from a male donor with ankylosing spondylitis.

The chain has TRBV11-1 and TRBJ2-1; 12 nucleotides line up with TRBD2. The germline gives CDR1 SGHAT, CDR2 FQDESV (reference sequence). V lost 4 bases to trimming and J lost 1 base; unmatched junction nucleotides: 11. This CDR3 comprises 19 residues. The DNA of the CDR3 is TGTGCCAGCAGCTCCGGACTAGCGGGGACCTTGGGGTCCTACAATGAGCAGTTCTTC. This codes for CASSSGLAGTLGSYNEQFF.

In this sample, this clonotype turned up a few times. The chain combines TRBV20-1 with TRBJ2-7; the match to TRBD2 covers 9 bases. This CDR3 has 12 residues. Trimming cost V 4 bases and J 6 bases; bases outside gene matches: 4. Per the germline V gene, CDR1 is DFQATT and CDR2 is SNEGSKA (reference sequence). CDR3 loop: CSAIKREVEQYF. The CDR3, as DNA: TGCAGTGCTATTAAGCGGGAGGTCGAGCAGTACTTC.

This clonotype was recorded at least ten times. The J gene is TRBJ1-5, the V gene TRBV5-6, with no clear D. Between the trimmed V and J ends, which lost 0 bases and 6 bases, there was a span of 4 bases. The CDR3 is 12 residues long. The germline CDR1 and CDR2 sequences are SGHDT and YYEEEE. The CDR3 DNA reads TGTGCCAGCAGCTTGGGGGCTCAGCCCCAGCATTTT. Protein: CASSLGAQPQHF.

V is TRBV3-1 and J is TRBJ2-7; 10 positions match TRBD2. The CDR3 has 16 residues. CDR1 LGHDT and CDR2 YNNKEL come from the germline V gene (reference sequence). The trim removed 4 bases at V and 3 bases at J, leaving 9 bases unmatched. The chain's CDR3 is CASSPRGLAGVYEQYF. The DNA of the CDR3 is TGTGCCAGCAGCCCCCGAGGGCTAGCGGGAGTCTACGAGCAGTACTTC.

This clonotype was recorded many times. This chain uses TRBV9 with TRBJ2-3, with 15 bases aligning to TRBD2. This CDR3 has 16 amino acids. Looked up from germline, CDR1 is SGDLS and CDR2 is YYNGEE. V gave up 3 bases and J gave up 6 bases; unmatched junction bases: 5. CDR3 coding DNA: TGTGCCAGCAGCGGGACTAGCGGGAGGGCCCGCGATACGCAGTATTTT. Encoded protein: CASSGTSGRARDTQYF.

This CDR3 reads CAWSVSPDRVTEAFF. CDR3 nucleotides: TGTGCCTGGAGTGTTTCCCCCGACAGGGTCACTGAAGCTTTCTTT. The V gene is TRBV30, the J gene TRBJ1-1, with TRBD1 matching over 7 bases. The CDR3 has 15 amino acids. Germline loops: CDR1 GTSNPN, CDR2 SVGIG (reference sequence). Trimming took 0 bases from V and 4 from J; bases not matched to a gene: 8.

The rearrangement links TRBV7-3 to TRBJ1-1, with a tentative D call TRBD1 (5 bases). The V end lost 1 base, the J end lost 3 bases, and 24 bases lay between the germline ends. Germline V gene lookup returns CDR1 SGHTA and CDR2 FQGTGA. The CDR3 covers 19 residues. The CDR3 region has the DNA TGTGCCAGCAGCTTAAGGTCAGGGCTTCGGGTGCGGATGGACACTGAAGCTTTCTTT. It codes for CASSLRSGLRVRMDTEAFF.

Written as DNA, the CDR3 is TGTGCCAGCAGTTACGGACTAGCCACAGATACGCAGTATTTT. It specifies CASSYGLATDTQYF. The chain employs TRBV6-2 or TRBV6-3 and TRBJ2-3; 8 bases agree with TRBD2. Per the germline V gene, CDR1 is MNHEY and CDR2 is SVGEGT. The CDR3 sequence is 14 residues long. Trimming removed 2 bases from V and 2 bases from J; junction bases left unmatched: 0.

This clonotype appeared many times. The gene calls are TRBV7-9 and TRBJ2-7; D remains unclear. The V gene lost 2 bases and the J gene lost 3 bases, with 11 bases spanning the gap. The germline V gene encodes CDR1 SEHNR and CDR2 FQNEAQ (reference sequence). CDR3 length: 14 amino acids. The CDR3 region has the DNA TGTGCCAGCAGCTTATATGGGAACAACTACGAGCAGTACTTC. Protein product: CASSLYGNNYEQYF.

This clonotype came up many times. V gene TRBV29-1 combines with J gene TRBJ1-1; D uncertain. The CDR3 totals 11 residues. Per germline, CDR1 SQVTM and CDR2 ANQGSEA. Trimming stripped 7 bases from V and 0 bases from J, with 6 bases between. The CDR3 here is CSALMNTEAFF. The CDR3 nucleotides read TGCAGCGCCCTCATGAACACTGAAGCTTTCTTT.

This clonotype was counted only a few times. The chain is built from TRBV6-1 and TRBJ2-7; the match to TRBD2 covers 12 bases. Germline CDR1 is MNHNS and CDR2 is SASEGT. The ends lost 8 bases at V and 2 bases at J; junction bases unmatched: 10. CDR3 length: 16 residues. The CDR3 sequence is CASAKASGRETYEQYF. In DNA form, the CDR3 reads TGTGCCAGCGCCAAGGCTAGCGGGAGGGAGACCTACGAGCAGTACTTC.

The gene calls are TRBV7-9 and TRBJ2-7, with 11 bases aligning to TRBD2. Losses at the gene ends were 2 bases for V and 3 bases for J; bases not matched to a gene: 3. The CDR3 consists of 15 residues. CDR1 is SEHNR and CDR2 is FQNEAQ in the germline V gene (reference sequence). This chain's CDR3 is CASSLTTSGIYEQYF. The CDR3 region has the DNA TGTGCCAGCAGCTTAACGACTAGCGGGATCTACGAGCAGTACTTC.

Only a few counts were recorded for this clonotype. V and J are TRBV10-3 and TRBJ2-7, with unresolved D. The V and J ends lost 0 bases and 5 bases respectively, with 14 bases between them. The CDR3 spans 15 residues. Germline CDR1 and CDR2: ENHRY and SYGVKD. DNA of the CDR3: TGTGCCATCAGTGAGTCGAGGCCTCCCCCCCACGAGCAGTACTTC. It translates to CAISESRPPPHEQYF.

This clonotype was seen many times. The chain uses TRBV7-9 and TRBJ1-1; D is unclear. The CDR3 sequence is 11 residues long. Trimming left V 3 bases short and J 5 bases short, with 4 bases between. Germline V gene lookup returns CDR1 SEHNR and CDR2 FQNEAQ (reference sequence). The CDR3 reads CASSFRTEAFF. CDR3 coding DNA: TGTGCCAGCAGCTTTCGGACTGAAGCTTTCTTT.

The chain has TRBV7-9 and TRBJ2-1, with 8 bases identical to TRBD2. Germline lookup yields CDR1 SEHNR and CDR2 FQNEAQ (reference sequence). This CDR3 is 14 amino acids long. Trimming at V came to 6 bases and at J to 7 bases, leaving 8 bases not matched to a gene. The CDR3, as DNA: TGTGCCAGCAGGCCAAGCGGGGGTAGGAATGAGCAGTTCTTC. This translates into CASRPSGGRNEQFF.

At least ten counts were recorded for this clonotype. This rearrangement joins TRBV27 to TRBJ2-3; no firm D call. The CDR3 has 14 amino acids. CDR1 MNHEY and CDR2 SMNVEV come from the germline V gene (reference sequence). V was shortened by 4 bases and J by 1 base, with 9 bases between the two germline ends. The CDR3: CASSSLMGTDTQYF. As DNA, the CDR3 is TGTGCCAGCAGTTCCCTAATGGGCACAGATACGCAGTATTTT.

This clonotype has just a few counts. The CDR3 bases are TGTGCCAGCAGCCATCCTGCAACTAGCGGGGGGGTCACAGATACGCAGTATTTT. Amino acid sequence: CASSHPATSGGVTDTQYF. The chain joins TRBV4-2 to TRBJ2-3; 13 positions match TRBD2. Trimming cost V 3 bases and J 2 bases; bases outside gene matches: 8. The CDR3 is made up of 18 amino acids. Germline loops: CDR1 LGHNA, CDR2 YNFKEQ.

This clonotype was seen only a few times. V and J are TRBV4-1 and TRBJ2-1, with 9 bases lining up with TRBD2. The germline gives CDR1 MGHRA, CDR2 YSYEKL. Unmatched junction bases numbered 6, after V lost 4 bases and J lost 5 bases. The CDR3 runs 15 residues. This chain's CDR3 is CASSLRLAADNEQFF. CDR3 bases: TGCGCCAGCAGCCTTAGACTAGCGGCTGACAATGAGCAGTTCTTC.

The J gene is TRBJ2-7, the V gene TRBV6-1; weak D call: TRBD1 (5 bases). Germline CDR1 reads MNHNS; CDR2 reads SASEGT. The CDR3 is made up of 13 amino acids. Between the trimmed V and J ends, which lost 6 bases and 5 bases, there was a span of 14 bases. The CDR3 DNA sequence: TGTGCCAGCAGCCCGACAGTGTTCCACGAGCAGTACTTC. It translates to CASSPTVFHEQYF.

This clonotype was seen more than once but under ten times. The CDR3 DNA sequence: TGTGCCAGCAAGAGCAGGGGACCAGATACGCAGTATTTT. It encodes CASKSRGPDTQYF. The V call is TRBV6-1, the J call TRBJ2-3, with D possibly TRBD1 on 6 matching bases. The CDR3 runs 13 residues. The germline V gene has CDR1 MNHNS and CDR2 SASEGT. Trimming removed 7 bases from V and 4 bases from J, with 12 bases in between.

The table lists this clonotype with many counts. V gene TRBV13 combines with J gene TRBJ2-7; D may be TRBD1 (7 bases). Germline V gene data show CDR1 as PRHDT and CDR2 as FYEKMQ (reference sequence). This CDR3 spans 15 amino acids. Trimming left V 5 bases short and J 0 bases short, with 14 bases between. DNA for the CDR3: TGTGCCAGCAGCCAGGAGGGGGCCCCCTCCTACGAGCAGTACTTC. Its translation: CASSQEGAPSYEQYF.

A few counts support this clonotype. The V gene is TRBV3-1, the J gene TRBJ2-7; D might be TRBD1 or TRBD2, each matching 5 bases. CDR1 LGHDT and CDR2 YNNKEL come from the germline V gene (reference sequence). The V end lost 5 bases, the J end lost 3 bases, and 14 bases lay between the germline ends. This CDR3 has 14 amino acids. This chain's CDR3 is CASSFGTAHYEQYF. The CDR3 DNA follows: TGTGCCAGCAGCTTCGGGACGGCGCACTACGAGCAGTACTTC.

This clonotype occurred a few times. V is TRBV2 and J is TRBJ1-4; 7 nucleotides line up with TRBD1. CDR1 is SNHLY and CDR2 is FYNNEI in the germline V gene. The trim removed 4 bases at V and 8 bases at J, leaving 7 bases unmatched. The CDR3 totals 14 residues. CDR3 region: CASSGGTGEEKLFF. The CDR3 DNA reads TGTGCCAGCAGTGGAGGTACAGGGGAAGAAAAACTGTTTTTT.

This clonotype was detected ten times or more. The CDR3 sequence: CASRGTGRSDQPQHF. In DNA, the CDR3 is TGTGCCAGCAGAGGGACAGGGAGGTCGGATCAGCCCCAGCATTTT. The genes are TRBV2 and TRBJ1-5, with TRBD1 matching over 9 bases. Germline assignment: CDR1 SNHLY and CDR2 FYNNEI. This CDR3 comprises 15 residues. V gave up 6 bases and J gave up 5 bases; unmatched junction bases: 8.

J is TRBJ2-2 and V is TRBV27, with 9 nucleotides matching TRBD1. The CDR3 is 15 residues long. J gave up 6 bases and V 1 base, and 3 bases lay outside the gene matches. CDR1 is MNHEY and CDR2 is SMNVEV in the germline V gene (reference sequence). Here the CDR3 DNA reads TGTGCCAGCAGTTTATACAGGGGGCAATCCGGGGAGCTGTTTTTT. It specifies CASSLYRGQSGELFF.

This clonotype was found many times. The chain has TRBV5-6 and TRBJ2-3; a possible D gene is TRBD2 (6 bases). The CDR3 is 15 amino acids. Trimming stripped 9 bases from V and 0 bases from J, with 17 bases between. From germline, CDR1 is SGHDT and CDR2 YYEEEE. CDR3 in DNA: TGTGCCACTACACTGGGGGGTGGCAGCACAGATACGCAGTATTTT. Encoded protein: CATTLGGGSTDTQYF.